A single sample is the source of the 29 T cell receptor beta chains below, sequenced in a study of blood T cell repertoires in COVID-19 (dated by TCRdb to the early 2020s). Libraries were made using the immunoSEQ multiplex PCR assay. Not all clones reach the TCRdb copy of this immuneACCESS table, which keeps in-frame sequences only. Checked studies attribute under half of the gap to unresolved V genes and leave the rest unexplained. The sample yields around 200,000 clones; 86% were counted once. About 4% of the sample belongs to the ten largest clones. Sequenced input: PBMCs or T cells enriched from blood (not recorded which). The receptors were gathered from a woman aged 40 to 50 with acute COVID-19.

This chain joins TRBV27 and TRBJ1-2; D might be TRBD1 (6 bases). CDR1 is MNHEY, CDR2 SMNVEV, per germline (reference sequence). The ends were cut back, 5 bases at V and 4 bases at J, with 11 bases in the middle. The CDR3 is 13 amino acids. In DNA, the CDR3 is TGTGCCAGCAGTCCCACAGGGTCCTATGGCTACACCTTC. Its protein product is CASSPTGSYGYTF.

This clone was seen a handful of times. V gene TRBV9 combines with J gene TRBJ1-2; D gene uncertain. Per germline, CDR1 SGDLS and CDR2 YYNGEE. Trimming left V 4 bases short and J 1 base short, with 11 bases between. This CDR3 region has 14 residues. The CDR3 coding sequence is TGTGCCAGCAGCCCTCCGGGATATAACTATGGCTACACCTTC. Protein: CASSPPGYNYGYTF.

This chain uses TRBV5-1 with TRBJ1-5; 8 bases fit TRBD1. CDR1 SGHRS and CDR2 YFSETQ come from the germline V gene. This CDR3 comprises 14 residues. Germline trimming cut 4 bases from V and 9 bases from J; bases unmatched to any gene: 9. CDR3 bases: TGCGCCAGCAGCCTTGAACAGGGGGGATGGCCCCAGCATTTT. Amino acids: CASSLEQGGWPQHF.

This clone was recorded a few times. This rearrangement joins TRBV19 to TRBJ2-2; tentatively, D is TRBD1 (6 bases). Germline values: CDR1 LNHDA, CDR2 SQIVND (reference sequence). This CDR3 is built from 16 residues. V lost 1 base and J lost 4, with 13 bases in between. CDR3: CASSIVGGATTGELFF. CDR3 in DNA: TGTGCCAGTAGTATAGTTGGGGGCGCGACCACCGGGGAGCTGTTTTTT.

The chain uses TRBV27 and TRBJ1-2, with unresolved D. Germline CDR1 is MNHEY and CDR2 is SMNVEV (reference sequence). Trimming left V 6 bases short and J 0 bases short, with 11 bases between. This CDR3 spans 14 amino acids. CDR3 DNA: TGTGCCAGCAGCCCGTCCGGGACTAACTATGGCTACACCTTC. This gives the protein CASSPSGTNYGYTF.

The chain carries TRBV5-1 and TRBJ1-6, with TRBD1 matching over 8 bases. The CDR3 contains 15 residues. V trimming: 0 bases; J trimming: 7 bases; junction bases outside the gene matches: 3. In germline, CDR1 is SGHRS, CDR2 YFSETQ. CDR3 region: CASSLGDRQNSPLHF. CDR3 nucleotide sequence: TGCGCCAGCAGCTTGGGGGACAGGCAAAATTCACCCCTCCACTTT.

J is TRBJ1-2 and V is TRBV27; TRBD1 might be the D (5 bases). From germline, CDR1 is MNHEY and CDR2 SMNVEV (reference sequence). Trimming removed 1 base from V and 4 bases from J, with 13 bases in between. The CDR3 has 15 residues. The CDR3 bases are TGTGCCAGCAGTTTATTTTCGACAGCTATCTATGGCTACACCTTC. Its protein is CASSLFSTAIYGYTF.

CDR3 loop: CSASQAGGSNEQFF. The DNA of the CDR3 is TGCAGTGCTAGTCAAGCGGGGGGTAGTAATGAGCAGTTCTTC. The chain recombines TRBV20-1 with TRBJ2-1, with 9 bases aligning to TRBD2. CDR1 is DFQATT and CDR2 is SNEGSKA in the germline V gene (reference sequence). Losses at the gene ends were 3 bases for V and 7 bases for J; bases not matched to a gene: 7. The CDR3 runs 14 residues.

J is TRBJ1-1 and V is TRBV27; D gene unclear. The V gene's germline CDR1 is MNHEY and CDR2 SMNVEV (reference sequence). With 2 bases removed from V and 6 bases from J, the gap between germline ends came to 13 bases. The CDR3 has 14 residues. CDR3 nucleotides: TGTGCCAGCAGTTTACGGACCGGGAGGGCTGAAGCTTTCTTT. Encoded protein: CASSLRTGRAEAFF.

The rearrangement links TRBV12-3 or TRBV12-4 to TRBJ1-2, with 7 bases lining up with TRBD1. The CDR3 consists of 12 residues. The trim removed 6 bases at V and 6 bases at J, leaving 4 bases unmatched. The CDR3 DNA reads TGTGCCAGCAGCCGGACAGGAAATGGCTACACCTTC. It specifies CASSRTGNGYTF.

The V and J genes are TRBV9 and TRBJ2-3, with 14 bases aligning to TRBD2. Germline CDR1 and CDR2: SGDLS and YYNGEE. V trimming: 4 bases; J trimming: 4 bases; junction bases outside the gene matches: 11. The CDR3 spans 18 residues. CDR3: CASSSHGLAGGFADTQYF. CDR3 coding DNA: TGTGCCAGCAGCAGTCATGGACTAGCGGGGGGATTCGCAGATACGCAGTATTTT. The full variable domain, with the rest looked up from reference TRBV9 and TRBJ2-3, is DSGVTQTPKHLITATGQRVTLRCSPRSGDLSVYWYQQSLDQGLQFLIQYYNGEERAKGNILERFSAQQFPDLHSELNLSSLELGDSALYFCASSSHGLAGGFADTQYFGPGTRLTVL.

The rearrangement uses TRBV7-2 and TRBJ2-3; 9 bases fit TRBD2. The CDR3 covers 16 residues. J was trimmed by 7 bases and V by 1 base; bases with no gene match: 9. Germline lookup yields CDR1 SGHTA and CDR2 FQGNSA. The CDR3 region has the DNA TGTGCCAGCAGCTTAGTTCGTCTAGCGGGGCCCAATACGCAGTATTTT. It translates to CASSLVRLAGPNTQYF.

This chain uses TRBV6-5 with TRBJ1-1; no clear D gene. Germline V CDR1 and CDR2: MNHEY, SVGAGI. The V and J ends lost 5 bases and 0 bases respectively, with 4 bases between them. This CDR3 contains 12 residues. The CDR3 nucleotides are TGTGCCAGCAGTACGGTGAACACTGAAGCTTTCTTT. Translating gives CASSTVNTEAFF.

This chain connects TRBV19 to TRBJ1-2; weak D call: TRBD1 (6 bases). With 3 bases removed from V and 1 base from J, the gap between germline ends came to 9 bases. The CDR3 extends over 14 amino acids. Germline loops: CDR1 LNHDA, CDR2 SQIVND (reference sequence). CDR3 DNA: TGTGCCAGTAGTATCTCGGGACATAACTATGGCTACACCTTC. Its translation is CASSISGHNYGYTF.

The table lists this clone with a count of one. The chain is built from TRBV14 and TRBJ1-1; 8 nucleotides match TRBD1. The ends lost 0 bases at V and 4 bases at J; junction bases unmatched: 10. Per germline, CDR1 SGHDN and CDR2 FVKESK. This CDR3 has 17 amino acids. CDR3 in DNA: TGTGCCAGCAGCCAAGAACTTCGTGCAGGGGGCGGCACTGAAGCTTTCTTT. Translation: CASSQELRAGGGTEAFF.

The chain uses TRBV19 and TRBJ1-2; TRBD1 is a possible D gene (5 bases). CDR1 is LNHDA and CDR2 is SQIVND in the germline V gene (reference sequence). CDR3 size: 14 residues. Trimming shortened V by 7 bases and J by 4 bases, and 16 bases separated the two germline ends. CDR3 residues: CASTHWGGGYGYTF. The CDR3 nucleotides read TGTGCCAGTACCCACTGGGGGGGTGGCTATGGCTACACCTTC.

The chain uses TRBV4-3 and TRBJ2-1; 8 positions match TRBD1. This CDR3 is built from 18 residues. CDR1 is LGHNA, CDR2 YSLEER, per germline. V lost 0 bases, J lost 5 bases, and 12 bases stayed unmatched. CDR3 in DNA: TGCGCCAGCAGCCAAGATCTCCAGGGGGCCAACGCGAACAATGAGCAGTTCTTC. Amino acids: CASSQDLQGANANNEQFF.

This chain links TRBV19 with TRBJ1-1, with D possibly being TRBD1 (5 bases). Germline lookup yields CDR1 LNHDA and CDR2 SQIVND (reference sequence). Between the trimmed V and J ends, which lost 6 bases and 5 bases, there was a span of 13 bases. The CDR3 has 13 amino acids. CDR3 in DNA: TGTGCCAGTAGCACAGGCGTGCGGACTGAAGCTTTCTTT. Translation gives CASSTGVRTEAFF.

CDR3 coding DNA: TGTGCCAGCAGTCCCTATAGCAATCAGCCCCAGCATTTT. It specifies CASSPYSNQPQHF. This chain uses TRBV27 with TRBJ1-5; D is undetermined. This CDR3 contains 13 residues. Germline assignment: CDR1 MNHEY and CDR2 SMNVEV (reference sequence). Trimming took 5 bases from V and 0 from J, leaving 5 bases between them.

This sequence joins TRBV6-1 and TRBJ1-2, with D possibly being TRBD1 (6 bases). V shed 3 bases and J shed 2 bases, with 13 bases lying between them. The CDR3 sequence is 15 residues long. The germline CDR1 and CDR2 sequences are MNHNS and SASEGT. The CDR3 spells CASSDEQTGNYGYTF. The CDR3 DNA sequence: TGTGCCAGCAGTGATGAGCAAACAGGGAACTATGGCTACACCTTC.

This clone was recorded only once. The rearrangement uses TRBV13 and TRBJ1-1; the D is unclear. V gave up 5 bases and J gave up 2 bases, with 18 bases separating them. The CDR3 runs 16 residues. Germline loops: CDR1 PRHDT, CDR2 FYEKMQ (reference sequence). The CDR3 DNA follows: TGTGCCAGCAGCCTAATGGCAGGAAGGTTAAACACTGAAGCTTTCTTT. Its translation is CASSLMAGRLNTEAFF. Variable domain in full (rest from reference TRBV13 and TRBJ1-1): AAGVIQSPRHLIKEKRETATLKCYPIPRHDTVYWYQQGPGQDPQFLISFYEKMQSDKGSIPDRFSAQQFSDYHSELNMSSLELGDSALYFCASSLMAGRLNTEAFFGQGTRLTVV.

This chain connects TRBV18 to TRBJ1-4; possibly TRBD1 for D (6 bases). This CDR3 is 15 amino acids long. V lost 6 bases, J lost 10 bases, and 21 bases lay in between. The V gene's germline CDR1 is KGHSH and CDR2 LQKENI. The CDR3 protein is CASSQARQERGKLFF. CDR3 in DNA: TGTGCCAGCTCCCAAGCCCGACAGGAAAGAGGAAAACTGTTTTTT. Filled out from reference TRBV18 and TRBJ1-4, the complete variable domain reads NAGVMQNPRHLVRRRGQEARLRCSPMKGHSHVYWYRQLPEEGLKFMVYLQKENIIDESGMPKERFSAEFPKEGPSILRIQQVVRGDSAAYFCASSQARQERGKLFFGSGTQLSVL.

In this sample, this clone turned up many times. The chain carries TRBV13 and TRBJ1-6; 9 bases align to TRBD1. The CDR3 sequence is 15 residues long. CDR1 and CDR2 from the germline V gene are PRHDT and FYEKMQ (reference sequence). The junction had 7 bases not matched to a gene; V was cut back by 4 bases and J by 9 bases. The chain's CDR3 is CASSYRDRVGSPLHF. The CDR3 region has the DNA TGTGCCAGCAGCTATAGGGACAGGGTCGGTTCACCCCTCCACTTT.

This sequence joins TRBV3-1 (or the pseudogene TRBV3-2) and TRBJ1-2; D is perhaps TRBD1 (5 bases). Germline CDR1 is LGHDT and CDR2 is YNNKEL (reference sequence). The CDR3 spans 15 residues. Trimming cost V 0 bases and J 6 bases, with 14 bases left between them. The CDR3, as DNA: TGTGCCAGCAGCCAAGATGCCGCCAGGGAGGATGGCTACACCTTC. Translation gives CASSQDAAREDGYTF.

The chain has TRBV2 and TRBJ2-5, with D maybe TRBD2 (5 bases). This CDR3 has 13 amino acids. CDR1 and CDR2 (germline): SNHLY, FYNNEI. Trimming pared 6 bases from V and 5 bases from J, leaving 13 bases between. CDR3 in amino acids: CASSSPPGETQYF. The CDR3 DNA reads TGTGCCAGCAGCTCCCCCCCGGGGGAGACCCAGTACTTC.

The chain couples TRBV5-4 to TRBJ2-4, with 11 bases lining up with TRBD2. With 4 bases clipped from V and 6 bases from J, the junction kept 9 bases outside the gene matches. Germline loops: CDR1 SGHNT, CDR2 YYREEE (reference sequence). This CDR3 comprises 16 residues. This CDR3 is CASSSSLAGGRNIQYF. The CDR3, as DNA: TGTGCCAGCAGCAGCTCCTTAGCGGGGGGGCGAAACATTCAGTACTTC.

This chain joins TRBV18 and TRBJ2-7, with D tentatively TRBD2 (6 bases). V lost 4 bases and J lost 4, with 26 bases in between. Germline V gene sequence: CDR1 KGHSH, CDR2 LQKENI. The CDR3 covers 18 residues. CDR3 amino acids: CASSLNRPTILGRYEQYF. The CDR3 nucleotides read TGTGCCAGCTCACTAAACAGGCCTACTATCCTAGGGAGGTACGAGCAGTACTTC.

This chain joins TRBV5-5 and TRBJ2-1; 11 nucleotides agree with TRBD1. Trimming at V came to 4 bases and at J to 12 bases, leaving 12 bases not matched to a gene. Germline V gives CDR1 SGHKS, CDR2 YYEKEE (reference sequence). The CDR3 has 15 amino acids. DNA for the CDR3: TGTGCCAGCAGCCCACCGGGACAGGGGGTCCGCCGGCAGTTCTTC. Protein product: CASSPPGQGVRRQFF. The whole variable domain, remainder taken from reference TRBV5-5 and TRBJ2-1, is DAGVTQSPTHLIKTRGQQVTLRCSPISGHKSVSWYQQVLGQGPQFIFQYYEKEERGRGNFPDRFSARQFPNYSSELNVNALLLGDSALYLCASSPPGQGVRRQFFGPGTRLTVL.

The chain recombines TRBV5-1 with TRBJ2-4, with TRBD2 identical over 8 bases. The J segment lost 3 bases and the V segment lost 7 bases, leaving 9 bases of the junction unmatched. This CDR3 is built from 15 residues. Germline CDR1 is SGHRS and CDR2 is YFSETQ. In DNA, the CDR3 is TGCGCCAGCTCCGGGGTAGCGGGGCTCAAAAACATTCAGTACTTC. It encodes CASSGVAGLKNIQYF.